This is a list of T cell receptor beta chains from one sample in a study of T cells in Graves' hyperthyroidism and ophthalmopathy. Each CDR3 protein gets one entry after TCRdb re-called the multiplex PCR reads with MiXCR. The sample lists 500,000 to 600,000 distinct CDR3 sequences, around 42% occurring once. Sequenced sample: peripheral blood or thyroid tissue (not recorded which). The origin of the receptors is an adult woman with Graves' disease, either hyperthyroidism or ophthalmopathy (not recorded which). CDR3s include the opening cysteine and the closing phenylalanine or tryptophan. D genes are given only for firm matches. Size tells how often a clone was seen (once, few, many) or the class of an expanded clone, and some rows leave it out.

J: TRBJ1-2; V: TRBV28; D: -; size: once; CDR3: CASSLGPALGNYGYTF; DNA: TGTGCCAGCAGTCTGGGGCCCGCCCTTGGGAACTATGGCTACACCTTC
J: TRBJ2-2; V: TRBV7-2; D: -; size: many; CDR3: CASSWGLGSGELFF; DNA: TGTGCCAGCAGCTGGGGACTCGGAAGCGGGGAGCTGTTTTTT
J: TRBJ2-7; V: TRBV7-2; D: TRBD1; size: -; CDR3: CASSLVRDSREQYF; DNA: TGTGCCAGCAGCTTAGTTCGGGACAGCCGCGAGCAGTACTTC
J: TRBJ2-5; V: TRBV9; D: TRBD1; size: -; CDR3: CASSVGPQGYETQYF; DNA: TGTGCCAGCAGCGTAGGGCCACAGGGGTATGAGACCCAGTACTTC
J: TRBJ1-6; V: TRBV5-4; D: TRBD1; size: few; CDR3: CASSLDRTGVSSPLHF; DNA: TGTGCCAGCAGCTTAGACCGGACAGGGGTATCCTCACCCCTCCACTTT
J: TRBJ2-2; V: TRBV2; D: -; size: -; CDR3: CASSQSGADTGELFF; DNA: TGTGCCAGCAGCCAATCCGGGGCGGACACCGGGGAGCTGTTTTTT
J: TRBJ1-1; V: TRBV12-3/TRBV12-4; D: -; size: -; CDR3: CASSLEGLRDTEAFF; DNA: TGTGCCAGCAGTTTGGAGGGTCTTAGAGACACTGAAGCTTTCTTT
J: TRBJ1-4; V: TRBV20-1; D: -; size: many; CDR3: CSASSDEKLFF; DNA: TGCAGTGCTAGCAGTGATGAAAAACTGTTTTTT
J: TRBJ2-7; V: TRBV5-1; D: TRBD2; size: -; CDR3: CASSHHRGDTGEQYF; DNA: TGCGCCAGCAGCCACCATCGGGGGGATACGGGCGAGCAGTACTTC
J: TRBJ1-1; V: TRBV15; D: -; size: -; CDR3: CATSRALTLEIQGAFF; DNA: TGTGCCACCAGCAGAGCCCTCACACTCGAGATCCAGGGAGCTTTCTTT
J: TRBJ1-2; V: TRBV7-9; D: -; size: few; CDR3: CASSLDDGLGYTF; DNA: TGTGCCAGCAGCTTAGACGACGGACTTGGCTACACCTTC
J: TRBJ2-7; V: TRBV7-9; D: TRBD2; size: many; CDR3: CASRGTSDEQYF; DNA: TGTGCCAGCAGAGGGACTAGCGACGAGCAGTACTTC
J: TRBJ2-5; V: TRBV10-3; D: -; size: -; CDR3: CAISDPEETQYF; DNA: TGTGCCATCAGTGATCCAGAAGAGACCCAGTACTTC
J: TRBJ1-2; V: TRBV7-9; D: -; size: many; CDR3: CASSLLDYGYTF; DNA: TGTGCCAGCAGCTTACTTGACTATGGCTACACCTTC
J: TRBJ1-1; V: TRBV7-6; D: -; size: -; CDR3: CASRQGQDTEAFF; DNA: TGTGCCAGCAGACAGGGACAAGACACTGAAGCTTTCTTT
J: TRBJ2-2; V: TRBV11-2; D: -; size: many; CDR3: CASSGGTDYAGELFF; DNA: TGTGCCAGCAGCGGGGGAACAGATTATGCCGGGGAGCTGTTTTTT
J: TRBJ2-5; V: TRBV4-1; D: TRBD2; size: few; CDR3: CASTIRLAGGLWGKETQYF; DNA: TGCGCCAGTACGATCAGACTAGCGGGAGGTTTATGGGGGAAAGAGACCCAGTACTTC
J: TRBJ2-5; V: TRBV10-3; D: TRBD1; size: -; CDR3: CAMGQAEETQYF; DNA: TGTGCCATGGGACAGGCTGAAGAGACCCAGTACTTC
J: TRBJ1-4; V: TRBV5-1; D: TRBD1; size: many; CDR3: CASSSDGQEEKLFF; DNA: TGCGCCAGCAGCTCGGACGGACAGGAGGAAAAACTGTTTTTT
J: TRBJ1-2; V: TRBV20-1; D: -; size: -; CDR3: CSARDAQGRVYTF; DNA: TGCAGTGCTAGAGATGCGCAGGGAAGGGTCTACACCTTC
J: TRBJ2-7; V: TRBV12-3/TRBV12-4; D: -; size: many; CDR3: CASSRTAGGEQYF; DNA: TGTGCCAGCAGTCGAACGGCCGGGGGCGAGCAGTACTTC
J: TRBJ2-7; V: TRBV20-1; D: TRBD1; size: many; CDR3: CSGVGTGFSHEQYF; DNA: TGCAGTGGAGTTGGGACAGGGTTTTCCCACGAGCAGTACTTC
J: TRBJ1-1; V: TRBV29-1; D: -; size: -; CDR3: CSVEEAFF; DNA: TGCAGCGTTGAAGAAGCTTTCTTT
J: TRBJ1-1; V: TRBV20-1; D: TRBD1; size: many; CDR3: CSAIWPGTVDDTEAFF; DNA: TGCAGTGCTATCTGGCCTGGGACAGTCGATGATACTGAAGCTTTCTTT
J: TRBJ1-6; V: TRBV12-3/TRBV12-4; D: -; size: -; CDR3: CASSSGLFNSPLHF; DNA: TGTGCCAGCAGTTCGGGCCTTTTTAATTCACCCCTCCACTTT
J: TRBJ2-7; V: TRBV7-6; D: TRBD1; size: -; CDR3: CASSLRQGHVEQYF; DNA: TGTGCCAGCAGCCTCCGACAGGGGCACGTCGAGCAGTACTTC
J: TRBJ2-3; V: TRBV29-1; D: -; size: few; CDR3: CSGDVTGLTTDTQYF; DNA: TGCAGCGGTGACGTGACAGGCCTAACCACAGATACGCAGTATTTT
J: TRBJ2-5; V: TRBV25-1; D: -; size: once; CDR3: CASSARRNNGGGEGGETQYF; DNA: TGTGCCAGCAGTGCTAGACGGAACAATGGTGGGGGCGAAGGAGGAGAGACCCAGTACTTC
J: TRBJ1-2; V: TRBV5-1; D: -; size: few; CDR3: CASSRGIGGRGYAF; DNA: TGCGCCAGCAGTAGGGGTATAGGAGGTCGAGGCTACGCCTTC
J: TRBJ1-5; V: TRBV7-4; D: TRBD1; size: -; CDR3: CASSRGQGNSQPQHF; DNA: TGTGCCAGCAGCCGAGGACAGGGGAACAGTCAGCCCCAGCATTTT
J: TRBJ1-2; V: TRBV20-1; D: -; size: -; CDR3: CSARDRATSYGYTF; DNA: TGCAGTGCTAGAGATAGGGCGACTTCCTATGGCTACACCTTC
J: TRBJ1-2; V: TRBV7-2; D: -; size: many; CDR3: CASSLASDGNNYGYTF; DNA: TGTGCCAGCAGCTTAGCTTCAGACGGAAATAACTATGGCTACACCTTC
J: TRBJ2-7; V: TRBV4-1; D: -; size: many; CDR3: CASSQLLRDSQHEQYF; DNA: TGCGCCAGCAGCCAACTTTTGCGGGACAGTCAACACGAGCAGTACTTC
J: TRBJ1-4; V: TRBV20-1; D: TRBD1; size: -; CDR3: CSARVYRGYGYTNEKLFF; DNA: TGCAGTGCTAGAGTCTACAGGGGCTATGGCTACACTAATGAAAAACTGTTTTTT
J: TRBJ1-1; V: TRBV7-9; D: -; size: -; CDR3: CASSLVPVYGEAFF; DNA: TGTGCCAGCAGCTTAGTACCCGTCTATGGTGAAGCTTTCTTT
J: TRBJ2-7; V: TRBV14; D: -; size: many; CDR3: CASSQVGGTEQYF; DNA: TGTGCCAGCAGCCAAGTAGGAGGAACCGAGCAGTACTTC
J: TRBJ1-4; V: TRBV20-1; D: -; size: many; CDR3: CSATDLREKLFF; DNA: TGCAGTGCAACGGACCTCCGCGAAAAACTGTTTTTT
J: TRBJ1-4; V: TRBV3-1; D: -; size: few; CDR3: CASSQIAGGEKLFF; DNA: TGTGCCAGCAGCCAGATCGCGGGGGGCGAAAAACTGTTTTTT
J: TRBJ1-1; V: TRBV7-2; D: -; size: -; CDR3: CASSPHSSNTEAFF; DNA: TGTGCCAGCAGCCCTCATTCATCGAACACTGAAGCTTTCTTT
J: TRBJ1-1; V: TRBV28; D: -; size: -; CDR3: CAGVTTGHTEAFF; DNA: TGTGCCGGCGTAACAACAGGGCATACTGAAGCTTTCTTT
J: TRBJ2-7; V: TRBV10-3; D: -; size: -; CDR3: CAISELTNDQYF; DNA: TGTGCCATCAGTGAGTTGACTAACGATCAGTACTTC
J: TRBJ1-1; V: TRBV20-1; D: TRBD1; size: -; CDR3: CSATLDRAGTEAFF; DNA: TGCAGTGCTACCTTGGACAGGGCGGGCACTGAAGCTTTCTTT
J: TRBJ2-7; V: TRBV10-3; D: TRBD1; size: -; CDR3: CAISLQGGEAYEQYF; DNA: TGTGCCATCAGCCTACAGGGGGGCGAGGCCTACGAGCAGTACTTC
J: TRBJ1-3; V: TRBV7-9; D: -; size: many; CDR3: CASSPRGGLRNTIYF; DNA: TGTGCCAGCAGCCCGAGGGGGGGATTAAGAAACACCATATATTTT
J: TRBJ1-1; V: TRBV7-9; D: -; size: -; CDR3: CASSPAGTQTEAFF; DNA: TGTGCCAGCAGCCCCGCCGGGACACAGACTGAAGCTTTCTTT
J: TRBJ1-5; V: TRBV10-3; D: -; size: -; CDR3: CAISASSQGYSNQPQHF; DNA: TGTGCCATCAGTGCCAGCTCACAGGGATATAGCAATCAGCCCCAGCATTTT
J: TRBJ1-6; V: TRBV7-9; D: TRBD1; size: -; CDR3: CASSLGAGTGTSPLHF; DNA: TGTGCCAGCAGCTTGGGTGCGGGGACAGGGACCTCACCCCTCCACTTT
J: TRBJ1-6; V: TRBV3-1; D: -; size: -; CDR3: CASSQGRGANSPLHF; DNA: TGTGCCAGCAGCCAAGGGAGGGGTGCCAATTCACCCCTCCACTTT